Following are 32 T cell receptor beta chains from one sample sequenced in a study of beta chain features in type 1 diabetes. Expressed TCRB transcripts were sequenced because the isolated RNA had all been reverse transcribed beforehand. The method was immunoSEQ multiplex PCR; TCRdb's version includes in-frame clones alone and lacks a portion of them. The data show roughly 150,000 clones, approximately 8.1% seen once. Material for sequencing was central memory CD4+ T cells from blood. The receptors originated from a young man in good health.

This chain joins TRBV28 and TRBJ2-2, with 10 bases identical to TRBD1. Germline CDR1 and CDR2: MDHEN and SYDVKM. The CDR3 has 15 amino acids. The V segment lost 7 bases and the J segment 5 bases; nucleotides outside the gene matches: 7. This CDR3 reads CASTTGGGITGELFF. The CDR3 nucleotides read TGTGCCAGCACGACAGGGGGCGGGATAACCGGGGAGCTGTTTTTT.

CDR3 protein: CASRRDSSTGELFF. DNA of the CDR3: TGTGCCAGTAGGCGGGACTCCTCCACCGGGGAGCTGTTTTTT. The chain is built from TRBV19 and TRBJ2-2; possibly TRBD2 for D (6 bases). Trimming shortened V by 6 bases and J by 4 bases, and 12 bases separated the two germline ends. CDR3 length equals 14 residues. CDR1 and CDR2 (germline): LNHDA, SQIVND (reference sequence). The variable domain in full, completed from reference TRBV19 and TRBJ2-2, reads DGGITQSPKYLFRKEGQNVTLSCEQNLNHDAMYWYRQDPGQGLRLIYYSQIVNDFQKGDIAEGYSVSREKKESFPLTVTSAQKNPTAFYLCASRRDSSTGELFFGEGSRLTVL.

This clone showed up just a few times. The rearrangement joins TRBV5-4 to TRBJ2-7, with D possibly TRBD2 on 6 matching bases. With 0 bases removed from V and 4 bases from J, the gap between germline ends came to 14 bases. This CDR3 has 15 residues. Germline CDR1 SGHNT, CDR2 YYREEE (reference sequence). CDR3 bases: TGTGCCAGCAGCTTGGATTCTGGCGGGAATTACGAGCAGTACTTC. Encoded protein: CASSLDSGGNYEQYF.

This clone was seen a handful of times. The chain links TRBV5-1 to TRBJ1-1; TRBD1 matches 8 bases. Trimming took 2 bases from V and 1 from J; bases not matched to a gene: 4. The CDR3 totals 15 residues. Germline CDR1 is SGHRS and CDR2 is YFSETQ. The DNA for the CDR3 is TGCGCCAGCAGCTTCACCGGGACAGGGAACACTGAAGCTTTCTTT. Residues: CASSFTGTGNTEAFF.

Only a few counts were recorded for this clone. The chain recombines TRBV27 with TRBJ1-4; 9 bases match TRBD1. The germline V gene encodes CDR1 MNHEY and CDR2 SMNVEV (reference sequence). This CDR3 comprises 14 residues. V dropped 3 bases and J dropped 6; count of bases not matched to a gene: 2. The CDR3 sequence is CASSLGDRDEKLFF. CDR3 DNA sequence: TGTGCCAGCAGTTTGGGGGACAGGGATGAAAAACTGTTTTTT.

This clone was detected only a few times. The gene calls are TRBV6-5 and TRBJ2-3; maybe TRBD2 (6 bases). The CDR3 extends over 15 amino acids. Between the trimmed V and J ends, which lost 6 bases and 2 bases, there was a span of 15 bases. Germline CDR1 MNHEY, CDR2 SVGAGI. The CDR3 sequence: CASSSSGTSTDTQYF. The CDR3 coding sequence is TGTGCCAGCAGCTCTTCCGGGACTTCCACAGATACGCAGTATTTT.

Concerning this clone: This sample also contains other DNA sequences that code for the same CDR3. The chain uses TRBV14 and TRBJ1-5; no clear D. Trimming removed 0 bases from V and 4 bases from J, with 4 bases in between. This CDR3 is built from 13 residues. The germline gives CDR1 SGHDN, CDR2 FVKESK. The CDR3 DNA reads TGTGCCAGCAGCCAAGACCGTAATCAGCCCCAGCATTTT. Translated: CASSQDRNQPQHF.

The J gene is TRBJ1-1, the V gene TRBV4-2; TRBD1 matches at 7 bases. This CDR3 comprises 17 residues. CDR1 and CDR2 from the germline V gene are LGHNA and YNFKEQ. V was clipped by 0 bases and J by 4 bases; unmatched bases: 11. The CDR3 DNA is TGTGCCAGCAGCCAAGAAGTACAGGGGCTTCCGAGCACTGAAGCTTTCTTT. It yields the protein CASSQEVQGLPSTEAFF.

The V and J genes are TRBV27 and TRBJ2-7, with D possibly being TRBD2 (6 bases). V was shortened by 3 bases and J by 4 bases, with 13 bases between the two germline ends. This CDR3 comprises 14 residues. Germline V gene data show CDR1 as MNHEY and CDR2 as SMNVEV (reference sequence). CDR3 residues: CASSFAGREYEQYF. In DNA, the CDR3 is TGTGCCAGCAGTTTCGCGGGACGGGAGTACGAGCAGTACTTC.

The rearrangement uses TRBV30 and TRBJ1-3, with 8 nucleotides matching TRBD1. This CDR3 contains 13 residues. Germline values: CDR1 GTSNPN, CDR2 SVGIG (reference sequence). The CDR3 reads CAYGQGSGNTIYF. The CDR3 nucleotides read TGTGCGTATGGACAGGGCTCTGGAAACACCATATATTTT.

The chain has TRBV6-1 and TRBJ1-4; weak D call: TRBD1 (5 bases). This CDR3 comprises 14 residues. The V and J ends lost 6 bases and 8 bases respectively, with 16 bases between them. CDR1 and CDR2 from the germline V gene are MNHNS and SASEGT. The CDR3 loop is CASRAGGAEEKLFF. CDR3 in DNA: TGTGCCAGCAGAGCAGGCGGGGCAGAAGAAAAACTGTTTTTT.

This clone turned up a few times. The CDR3 nucleotides read TGTGCCAGCTCACCTCAGGGGGGCCAACAAGAGACCCAGTACTTC. Its translation: CASSPQGGQQETQYF. The chain links TRBV18 to TRBJ2-5; maybe TRBD1 (7 bases). The CDR3 loop spans 15 amino acids. V was clipped by 3 bases and J by 2 bases, with 13 bases between them. Germline V gives CDR1 KGHSH, CDR2 LQKENI.

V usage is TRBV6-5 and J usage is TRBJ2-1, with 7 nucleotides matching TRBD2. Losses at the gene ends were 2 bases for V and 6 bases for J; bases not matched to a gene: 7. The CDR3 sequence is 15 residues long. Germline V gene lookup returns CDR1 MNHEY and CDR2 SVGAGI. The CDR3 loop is CASSYHGLDSNEQFF. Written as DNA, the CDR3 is TGTGCCAGCAGTTACCATGGACTAGACAGCAATGAGCAGTTCTTC.

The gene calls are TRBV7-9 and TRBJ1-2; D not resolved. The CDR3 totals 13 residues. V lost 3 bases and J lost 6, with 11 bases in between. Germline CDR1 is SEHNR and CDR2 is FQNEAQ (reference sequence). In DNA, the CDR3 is TGTGCCAGCAGCTTTGGGCTAACTGATGGCTACACCTTC. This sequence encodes CASSFGLTDGYTF.

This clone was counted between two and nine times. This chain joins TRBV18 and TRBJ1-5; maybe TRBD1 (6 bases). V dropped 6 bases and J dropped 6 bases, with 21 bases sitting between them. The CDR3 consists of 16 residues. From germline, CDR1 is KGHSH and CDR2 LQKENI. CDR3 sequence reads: CASSVQQGRTSQPQHF. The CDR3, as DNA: TGTGCCAGCTCTGTCCAACAGGGCCGAACAAGTCAGCCCCAGCATTTT.

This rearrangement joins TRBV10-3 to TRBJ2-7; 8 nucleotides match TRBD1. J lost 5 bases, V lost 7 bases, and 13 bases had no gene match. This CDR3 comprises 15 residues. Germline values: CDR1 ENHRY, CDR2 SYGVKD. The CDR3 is CAINQVGQGRNEQYF. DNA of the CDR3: TGTGCCATCAATCAGGTTGGACAGGGAAGAAACGAGCAGTACTTC.

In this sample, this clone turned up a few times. DNA of the CDR3: TGTGCCAGCAGCTTGGAGCGGGGAAGCTCCTACAATGAGCAGTTCTTC. It yields the protein CASSLERGSSYNEQFF. The V gene is TRBV5-6, the J gene TRBJ2-1, with 7 bases identical to TRBD2. Unmatched junction bases numbered 3, after V lost 0 bases and J lost 0 bases. Germline V lookup: CDR1 SGHDT, CDR2 YYEEEE. This CDR3 comprises 16 residues.

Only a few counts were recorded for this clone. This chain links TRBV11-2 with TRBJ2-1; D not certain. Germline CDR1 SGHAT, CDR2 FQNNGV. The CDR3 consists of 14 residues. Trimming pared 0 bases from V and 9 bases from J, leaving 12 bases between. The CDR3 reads CASSLELSAFEQFF. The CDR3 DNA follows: TGTGCCAGCAGCTTAGAACTTTCCGCGTTTGAGCAGTTCTTC.

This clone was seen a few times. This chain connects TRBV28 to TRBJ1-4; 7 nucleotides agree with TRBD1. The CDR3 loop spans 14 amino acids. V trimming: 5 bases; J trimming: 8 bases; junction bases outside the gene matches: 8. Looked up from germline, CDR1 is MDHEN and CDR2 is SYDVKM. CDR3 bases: TGTGCCAGCAGTGGACAGGCGAGGAGAGAAAAACTGTTTTTT. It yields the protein CASSGQARREKLFF.

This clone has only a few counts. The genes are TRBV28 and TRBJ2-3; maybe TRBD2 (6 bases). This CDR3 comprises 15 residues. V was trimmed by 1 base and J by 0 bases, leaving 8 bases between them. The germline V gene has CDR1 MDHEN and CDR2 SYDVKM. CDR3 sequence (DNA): TGTGCCAGCAGTTTATTTAGCGGAAGCACAGATACGCAGTATTTT. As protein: CASSLFSGSTDTQYF. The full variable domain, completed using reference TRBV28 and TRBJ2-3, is DVKVTQSSRYLVKRTGEKVFLECVQDMDHENMFWYRQDPGLGLRLIYFSYDVKMKEKGDIPEGYSVSREKKERFSLILESASTNQTSMYLCASSLFSGSTDTQYFGPGTRLTVL.

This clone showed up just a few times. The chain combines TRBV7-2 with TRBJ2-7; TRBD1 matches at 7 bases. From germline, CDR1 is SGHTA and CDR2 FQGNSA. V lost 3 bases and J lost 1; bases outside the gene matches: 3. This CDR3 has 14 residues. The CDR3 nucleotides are TGTGCCAGCAGCTTCTCACAGGGGTCCTACGAGCAGTACTTC. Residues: CASSFSQGSYEQYF.

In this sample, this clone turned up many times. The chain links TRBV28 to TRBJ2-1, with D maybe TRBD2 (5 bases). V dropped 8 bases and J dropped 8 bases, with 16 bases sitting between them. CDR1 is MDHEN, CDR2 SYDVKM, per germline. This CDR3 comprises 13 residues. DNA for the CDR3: TGTGCCAGCGCTACGGGCGGAGGCCATGAGCAGTTCTTC. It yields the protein CASATGGGHEQFF. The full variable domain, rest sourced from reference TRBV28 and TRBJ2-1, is DVKVTQSSRYLVKRTGEKVFLECVQDMDHENMFWYRQDPGLGLRLIYFSYDVKMKEKGDIPEGYSVSREKKERFSLILESASTNQTSMYLCASATGGGHEQFFGPGTRLTVL.

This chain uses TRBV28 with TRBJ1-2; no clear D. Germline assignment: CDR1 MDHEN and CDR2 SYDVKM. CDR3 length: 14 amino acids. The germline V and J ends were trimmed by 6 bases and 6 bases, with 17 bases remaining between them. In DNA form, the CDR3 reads TGTGCCAGCAGCCTCGCGGAGAGATTTCATGGCTACACCTTC. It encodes CASSLAERFHGYTF.

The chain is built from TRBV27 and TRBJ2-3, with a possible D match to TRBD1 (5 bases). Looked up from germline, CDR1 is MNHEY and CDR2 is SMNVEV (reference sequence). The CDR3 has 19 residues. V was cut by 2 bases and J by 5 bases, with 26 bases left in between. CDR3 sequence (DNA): TGTGCCAGCAGTTTACGCCCAACCCTGTTAGGGGCAAAGGGAGATACGCAGTATTTT. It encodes CASSLRPTLLGAKGDTQYF.

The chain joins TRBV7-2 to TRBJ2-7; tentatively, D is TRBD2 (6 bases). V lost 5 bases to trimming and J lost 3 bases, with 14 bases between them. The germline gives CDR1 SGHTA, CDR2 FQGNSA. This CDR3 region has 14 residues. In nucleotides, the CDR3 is TGTGCCAGCAGCCTAGAGCGGGCCCGCTACGAGCAGTACTTC. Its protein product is CASSLERARYEQYF.

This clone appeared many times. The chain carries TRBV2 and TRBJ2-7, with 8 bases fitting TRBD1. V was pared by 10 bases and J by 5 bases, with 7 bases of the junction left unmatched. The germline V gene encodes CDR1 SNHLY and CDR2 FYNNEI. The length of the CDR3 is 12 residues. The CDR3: CATGGQADEQYF. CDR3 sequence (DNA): TGTGCCACAGGGGGACAGGCTGACGAGCAGTACTTC.

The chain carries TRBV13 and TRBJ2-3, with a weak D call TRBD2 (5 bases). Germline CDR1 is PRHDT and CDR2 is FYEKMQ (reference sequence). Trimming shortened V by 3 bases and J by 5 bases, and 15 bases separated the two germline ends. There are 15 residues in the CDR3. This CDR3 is CASSFRLGVGDTQYF. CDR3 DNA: TGTGCCAGCAGCTTTCGTCTCGGGGTTGGAGATACGCAGTATTTT.

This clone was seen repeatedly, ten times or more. CDR3 sequence: CSVEDYSHTDTQYF. CDR3 sequence (DNA): TGCAGCGTTGAAGACTATAGCCACACAGATACGCAGTATTTT. The gene calls are TRBV29-1 and TRBJ2-3, with no clear D. This CDR3 comprises 14 residues. The germline V gene has CDR1 SQVTM and CDR2 ANQGSEA. Trimming pared 0 bases from V and 2 bases from J, leaving 9 bases between.

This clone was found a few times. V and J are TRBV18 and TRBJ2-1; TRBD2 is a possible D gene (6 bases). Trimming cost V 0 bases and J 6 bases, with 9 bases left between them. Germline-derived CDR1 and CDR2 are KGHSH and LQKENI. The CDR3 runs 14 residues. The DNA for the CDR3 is TGTGCCAGCTCACCACCATCCGGGAGCAATGAGCAGTTCTTC. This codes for CASSPPSGSNEQFF. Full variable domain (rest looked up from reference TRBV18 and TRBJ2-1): NAGVMQNPRHLVRRRGQEARLRCSPMKGHSHVYWYRQLPEEGLKFMVYLQKENIIDESGMPKERFSAEFPKEGPSILRIQQVVRGDSAAYFCASSPPSGSNEQFFGPGTRLTVL.

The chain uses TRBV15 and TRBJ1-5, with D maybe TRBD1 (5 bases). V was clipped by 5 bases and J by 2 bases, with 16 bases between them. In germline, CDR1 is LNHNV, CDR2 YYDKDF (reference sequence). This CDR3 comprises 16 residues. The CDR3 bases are TGTGCCACCAGCCCCGGCAGGGAACTGGGCAATCAGCCCCAGCATTTT. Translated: CATSPGRELGNQPQHF.

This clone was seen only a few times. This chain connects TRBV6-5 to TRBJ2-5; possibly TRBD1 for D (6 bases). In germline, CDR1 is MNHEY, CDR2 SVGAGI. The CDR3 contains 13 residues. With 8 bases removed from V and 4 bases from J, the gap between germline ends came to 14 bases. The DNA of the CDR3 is TGTGCCAGCCTTAGTCTAGGGGGAGAGACCCAGTACTTC. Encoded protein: CASLSLGGETQYF.

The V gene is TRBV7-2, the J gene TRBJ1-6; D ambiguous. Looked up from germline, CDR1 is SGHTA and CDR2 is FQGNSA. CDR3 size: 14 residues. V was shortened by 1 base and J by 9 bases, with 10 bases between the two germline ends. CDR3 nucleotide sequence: TGTGCCAGCAGCTTAGTCCCAACAATTTCACCCCTCCACTTT. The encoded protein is CASSLVPTISPLHF.